Listed below are T cell receptor beta chains from one sample, sequenced in a study of T cells in Graves' hyperthyroidism and ophthalmopathy. TCRdb re-called the multiplex PCR reads through MiXCR, storing one row per CDR3 protein. The sample yields about 640,000 distinct CDR3 sequences, around 21% seen once. The sequencing sample was made of blood. These receptors were collected from a young man with Graves' ophthalmopathy. Each CDR3 is given with its conserved first and last residue. A D gene is named only where the DNA matches it firmly. Clone size is not always given. Where it is, it says once, few, many or a class for expanded clones.

J gene: TRBJ1-2
clone size: NA
D gene: NA
V gene: TRBV2
CDR3 protein: CASSEGRVEGYTF
CDR3 DNA: TGTGCCAGCAGTGAGGGCAGGGTGGAAGGCTACACCTTC

J gene: TRBJ1-4
clone size: few
D gene: NA
V gene: TRBV4-1
CDR3 protein: CASSQLQGIRVEKLFF
CDR3 DNA: TGCGCCAGCAGCCAACTCCAGGGAATTAGGGTTGAAAAACTGTTTTTT

J gene: TRBJ2-1
clone size: few
D gene: TRBD2
V gene: TRBV24-1
CDR3 protein: CATSGDSGRAGEQFF
CDR3 DNA: TGTGCCACCAGTGGCGATAGCGGGAGGGCCGGTGAGCAGTTCTTC

J gene: TRBJ1-1
clone size: NA
D gene: NA
V gene: TRBV29-1
CDR3 protein: CSVDEQMNTEAFF
CDR3 DNA: TGCAGCGTTGATGAACAGATGAACACTGAAGCTTTCTTT

J gene: TRBJ1-1
clone size: NA
D gene: NA
V gene: TRBV6-9
CDR3 protein: CASSYNSDTEAFF
CDR3 DNA: TGTGCCAGCAGTTACAACTCGGATACTGAAGCTTTCTTT

J gene: TRBJ2-7
clone size: NA
D gene: TRBD1
V gene: TRBV6-1
CDR3 protein: CASSARQGLAYEQYF
CDR3 DNA: TGTGCCAGCAGTGCTAGACAGGGGCTAGCCTACGAGCAGTACTTC

J gene: TRBJ2-7
clone size: NA
D gene: TRBD2
V gene: TRBV20-1
CDR3 protein: CSARLAGTPYEQYF
CDR3 DNA: TGCAGTGCTAGGTTAGCGGGGACCCCCTACGAGCAGTACTTC

J gene: TRBJ2-1
clone size: NA
D gene: NA
V gene: TRBV18
CDR3 protein: CASSPAYYNNEQFF
CDR3 DNA: TGTGCCAGCTCACCAGCTTACTATAACAATGAGCAGTTCTTC

J gene: TRBJ2-1
clone size: few
D gene: TRBD2
V gene: TRBV7-8
CDR3 protein: CASSRELAGVLFNEQFF
CDR3 DNA: TGTGCCAGCAGCAGAGAGCTAGCGGGAGTTCTGTTCAATGAGCAGTTCTTC

J gene: TRBJ1-2
clone size: NA
D gene: NA
V gene: TRBV4-1
CDR3 protein: CASSQVLQGRGGYTF
CDR3 DNA: TGCGCCAGCAGCCAAGTTCTGCAGGGCCGGGGTGGCTACACCTTC

J gene: TRBJ2-2
clone size: few
D gene: NA
V gene: TRBV28
CDR3 protein: CASSFGRRTGELFF
CDR3 DNA: TGTGCCAGCAGTTTCGGTCGTAGAACCGGGGAGCTGTTTTTT

J gene: TRBJ1-1
clone size: many
D gene: NA
V gene: TRBV6-5
CDR3 protein: CASSYMAGDTEAFF
CDR3 DNA: TGTGCCAGCAGTTACATGGCAGGGGACACTGAAGCTTTCTTT

J gene: TRBJ2-5
clone size: many
D gene: TRBD2
V gene: TRBV7-2
CDR3 protein: CASSLVPLQRGQETQYF
CDR3 DNA: TGTGCCAGCAGCTTAGTACCCCTCCAGCGGGGACAAGAGACCCAGTACTTC

J gene: TRBJ2-7
clone size: many
D gene: NA
V gene: TRBV2
CDR3 protein: CASSLLTGSLPYEQYF
CDR3 DNA: TGTGCCAGCAGTCTACTTACAGGGTCCCTACCCTACGAGCAGTACTTC

J gene: TRBJ2-7
clone size: NA
D gene: TRBD2
V gene: TRBV11-3
CDR3 protein: CASIANRGVKYPTEREGDEQYF
CDR3 DNA: TGTGCCAGCATCGCTAACAGGGGAGTTAAATATCCCACGGAGCGGGAGGGTGACGAGCAGTACTTC

J gene: TRBJ1-4
clone size: NA
D gene: TRBD1
V gene: TRBV15
CDR3 protein: CATSSPGQAITNEKLFF
CDR3 DNA: TGTGCCACCAGTAGTCCGGGACAGGCGATAACTAATGAAAAACTGTTTTTT

J gene: TRBJ1-4
clone size: NA
D gene: TRBD1
V gene: TRBV28
CDR3 protein: CASSPSDRVLNEKLFF
CDR3 DNA: TGTGCCAGCAGTCCCTCGGACAGGGTTCTTAATGAAAAACTGTTTTTT

J gene: TRBJ2-6
clone size: few
D gene: TRBD1
V gene: TRBV6-1
CDR3 protein: CASSASLDRALASGANVLTF
CDR3 DNA: TGTGCCAGCAGTGCCTCACTCGACAGGGCTCTCGCCTCTGGGGCCAACGTCCTGACTTTC

J gene: TRBJ2-7
clone size: many
D gene: NA
V gene: TRBV2
CDR3 protein: CASAGQPSYEQYF
CDR3 DNA: TGTGCCAGCGCGGGACAGCCATCCTACGAGCAGTACTTC

J gene: TRBJ2-1
clone size: NA
D gene: TRBD1
V gene: TRBV2
CDR3 protein: CASSLKLGQGSPSSYNEQFF
CDR3 DNA: TGTGCCAGCAGCCTGAAATTGGGACAGGGAAGTCCGAGCTCCTACAATGAGCAGTTCTTC

J gene: TRBJ1-2
clone size: NA
D gene: NA
V gene: TRBV5-1
CDR3 protein: CASSPPTGGNLRGYGYTF
CDR3 DNA: TGTGCCAGCAGCCCTCCGACAGGTGGAAACCTGAGGGGCTATGGCTACACCTTC

J gene: TRBJ2-7
clone size: NA
D gene: TRBD1
V gene: TRBV29-1
CDR3 protein: CSVGGDRLIGYEQYF
CDR3 DNA: TGCAGCGTCGGTGGGGACAGGCTAATTGGCTACGAGCAGTACTTC

J gene: TRBJ2-2
clone size: NA
D gene: TRBD1
V gene: TRBV6-5
CDR3 protein: CASSFRDRGRIGELFF
CDR3 DNA: TGTGCCAGCAGTTTCCGGGACAGGGGGCGGATCGGGGAGCTGTTTTTT

J gene: TRBJ1-5
clone size: once
D gene: TRBD1
V gene: TRBV5-1
CDR3 protein: CASSFNGDRYQPQHF
CDR3 DNA: TGCGCCAGCAGCTTCAACGGGGACAGATATCAGCCCCAGCATTTT

J gene: TRBJ2-5
clone size: many
D gene: NA
V gene: TRBV6-1
CDR3 protein: CASSEDGRVETQYF
CDR3 DNA: TGTGCCAGCAGTGAAGATGGCAGGGTGGAGACCCAGTACTTC

J gene: TRBJ1-5
clone size: many
D gene: NA
V gene: TRBV20-1
CDR3 protein: CSARDGPWGQPQHF
CDR3 DNA: TGCAGTGCTAGAGATGGGCCGTGGGGTCAGCCCCAGCATTTT

J gene: TRBJ2-7
clone size: many
D gene: NA
V gene: TRBV7-9
CDR3 protein: CASTPMGAKSEQYF
CDR3 DNA: TGTGCCAGCACACCTATGGGGGCAAAGAGCGAGCAGTACTTC

J gene: TRBJ2-3
clone size: many
D gene: TRBD2
V gene: TRBV5-1
CDR3 protein: CASSLAPAGGTDTQYF
CDR3 DNA: TGCGCCAGCAGCTTGGCCCCAGCGGGAGGAACAGATACGCAGTATTTT

J gene: TRBJ1-3
clone size: NA
D gene: TRBD1
V gene: TRBV12-3/TRBV12-4
CDR3 protein: CASSLGTALGNTIYF
CDR3 DNA: TGTGCCAGCAGCCTCGGGACAGCCCTAGGAAACACCATATATTTT

J gene: TRBJ1-5
clone size: many
D gene: TRBD1
V gene: TRBV12-3/TRBV12-4
CDR3 protein: CASSSSGTGGNQPQHF
CDR3 DNA: TGTGCCAGCTCTAGCTCCGGGACAGGGGGCAATCAGCCCCAGCATTTT

J gene: TRBJ1-4
clone size: many
D gene: NA
V gene: TRBV3-1
CDR3 protein: CASSQVEGPTNEKLFF
CDR3 DNA: TGTGCCAGCAGCCAAGTAGAGGGCCCAACTAATGAAAAACTGTTTTTT

J gene: TRBJ1-1
clone size: few
D gene: TRBD1
V gene: TRBV19
CDR3 protein: CASRPDRVVNTEAFF
CDR3 DNA: TGTGCCAGTAGGCCAGACAGGGTGGTGAACACTGAAGCTTTCTTT

J gene: TRBJ2-7
clone size: few
D gene: NA
V gene: TRBV16
CDR3 protein: CASNTGNGEQYF
CDR3 DNA: TGTGCCAGCAACACAGGGAACGGCGAGCAGTACTTC

J gene: TRBJ2-3
clone size: many
D gene: NA
V gene: TRBV28
CDR3 protein: CASSPRDHTDTQYF
CDR3 DNA: TGTGCCAGCAGTCCAAGGGACCACACAGATACGCAGTATTTT

J gene: TRBJ2-7
clone size: few
D gene: TRBD1
V gene: TRBV20-1
CDR3 protein: CSARVGQVGPTYEQYF
CDR3 DNA: TGCAGTGCTAGAGTAGGACAGGTTGGGCCTACCTACGAGCAGTACTTC

J gene: TRBJ2-7
clone size: NA
D gene: NA
V gene: TRBV20-1
CDR3 protein: CSARDPTSRRLYEQYF
CDR3 DNA: TGCAGTGCTAGAGATCCAACTAGCAGGAGGCTCTACGAGCAGTACTTC

J gene: TRBJ1-5
clone size: many
D gene: NA
V gene: TRBV28
CDR3 protein: CASSYLGEGNQPQHF
CDR3 DNA: TGTGCCAGCAGTTACTTGGGGGAGGGCAATCAGCCCCAGCATTTT

J gene: TRBJ1-1
clone size: NA
D gene: NA
V gene: TRBV27
CDR3 protein: CASSSPSRNTEAFF
CDR3 DNA: TGTGCCAGCAGTTCCCCCAGCAGAAACACTGAAGCTTTCTTT

J gene: TRBJ1-2
clone size: few
D gene: TRBD1
V gene: TRBV28
CDR3 protein: CASSPPGQSSGYTF
CDR3 DNA: TGTGCCAGCAGCCCCCCGGGACAGTCCTCAGGCTACACCTTC

J gene: TRBJ2-7
clone size: few
D gene: TRBD2
V gene: TRBV20-1
CDR3 protein: CSAEPGTNPTYEQYF
CDR3 DNA: TGCAGTGCTGAACCCGGGACTAACCCCACCTACGAGCAGTACTTC

J gene: TRBJ2-7
clone size: NA
D gene: NA
V gene: TRBV11-2
CDR3 protein: CASSSPWTVFYEQYF
CDR3 DNA: TGTGCCAGCAGCTCCCCTTGGACAGTCTTCTACGAGCAGTACTTC

J gene: TRBJ2-3
clone size: NA
D gene: TRBD2
V gene: TRBV6-1
CDR3 protein: CASRRIGLADFTDTQYF
CDR3 DNA: TGTGCCAGCAGAAGGATCGGACTAGCGGATTTTACAGATACGCAGTATTTT

J gene: TRBJ2-5
clone size: NA
D gene: NA
V gene: TRBV28
CDR3 protein: CASSLYRWQKGQETQYF
CDR3 DNA: TGTGCCAGCAGTTTATATCGTTGGCAGAAGGGCCAAGAGACCCAGTACTTC

J gene: TRBJ1-5
clone size: few
D gene: NA
V gene: TRBV20-1
CDR3 protein: CSARGVVGMNQPQHF
CDR3 DNA: TGCAGTGCTAGAGGGGTCGTGGGGATGAATCAGCCCCAGCATTTT

J gene: TRBJ2-7
clone size: many
D gene: NA
V gene: TRBV5-1
CDR3 protein: CASSPAPDSPNEQYF
CDR3 DNA: TGCGCCAGCAGTCCTGCCCCCGACAGCCCTAACGAGCAGTACTTC

J gene: TRBJ2-7
clone size: many
D gene: NA
V gene: TRBV12-5
CDR3 protein: CASGLGAEQYF
CDR3 DNA: TGTGCTAGTGGTTTAGGGGCCGAGCAGTACTTC

J gene: TRBJ2-7
clone size: many
D gene: NA
V gene: TRBV18
CDR3 protein: CASSPPVDIHEQYF
CDR3 DNA: TGTGCCAGCTCACCACCGGTTGACATCCACGAGCAGTACTTC

J gene: TRBJ1-1
clone size: many
D gene: NA
V gene: TRBV27
CDR3 protein: CASSPLRDNTEAFF
CDR3 DNA: TGTGCCAGCAGTCCCCTCAGGGATAACACTGAAGCTTTCTTT

J gene: TRBJ2-7
clone size: many
D gene: TRBD2
V gene: TRBV7-9
CDR3 protein: CASSLVSSGSYEQYF
CDR3 DNA: TGTGCCAGCAGCTTAGTTTCTAGCGGGAGTTACGAGCAGTACTTC

J gene: TRBJ1-4
clone size: NA
D gene: NA
V gene: TRBV29-1
CDR3 protein: CSAATGTREKLFF
CDR3 DNA: TGCAGCGCCGCTACAGGGACGCGTGAAAAACTGTTTTTT

J gene: TRBJ2-5
clone size: many
D gene: NA
V gene: TRBV20-1
CDR3 protein: CSARDIGGWAGETQYF
CDR3 DNA: TGCAGTGCTAGAGATATTGGCGGTTGGGCTGGGGAGACCCAGTACTTC

J gene: TRBJ2-7
clone size: many
D gene: NA
V gene: TRBV24-1
CDR3 protein: CATSDSGRYEQYF
CDR3 DNA: TGTGCCACCAGTGACTCTGGTCGCTACGAGCAGTACTTC

J gene: TRBJ2-2
clone size: NA
D gene: TRBD2
V gene: TRBV6-1
CDR3 protein: CASPGLASGELFF
CDR3 DNA: TGTGCCAGCCCCGGACTAGCGTCCGGGGAGCTGTTTTTT